Here is one T cell receptor (beta chain) with its context. Its matching antigen is unknown. The entry originates in a study of blood T cells in healthy people across ages. Study results and caveats: Investigators treated diversity estimates from one million T cells as underestimates.

Primers used in a second PCR of about 6 to 12 cycles were a sample-barcoded 5' primer and a J-beta primer mix. Via MiXCR, TCRdb re-called the 5' RACE reads, giving one row per CDR3 protein. The table has 450,000 to 700,000 distinct CDR3 sequences, 27% seen once; the top ten hold less than 20%. Material for sequencing was blood. The receptor's source is a woman aged 70-85 years in good health.

The CDR3 nucleotides are TGTGCCAGCAATGCGGACACTTCGTATGGCTACACCTTC. It encodes CASNADTSYGYTF. The genes are TRBV4-2 and TRBJ1-2; tentative D call: TRBD1 (5 bases). V was pared by 7 bases and J by 5 bases, with 14 bases between. CDR1 is LGHNA and CDR2 is YNFKEQ in the germline V gene. The CDR3 has 13 residues.